The text below deals with one TCR beta chain. The data originate from a study of CD8 T cells in ankylosing spondylitis. The CDR3 runs 15 residues. Trimming removed 3 bases from V and 4 bases from J, with 17 bases in between. Germline V lookup: CDR1 SQVTM, CDR2 ANQGSEA. Each CDR3 protein gets one entry after TCRdb re-called the 5' RACE reads with MiXCR. Of about 240,000 distinct CDR3 sequences in the sample, more than 20% were seen once. This TCR derives from a male donor with ankylosing spondylitis or in good health (not recorded which). The chain joins TRBV29-1 to TRBJ2-3; TRBD2 might be the D (5 bases). Sequenced: blood, either unsorted or a sorted T cell fraction (not recorded which). In nucleotides, the CDR3 is TGCAGCGTTGACTGGGGAGCAGGATATGCAGATACGCAGTATTTT. This encodes CSVDWGAGYADTQYF.